This entry concerns a single TCR beta chain. The V gene lost 6 bases and the J gene lost 4 bases, with 12 bases spanning the gap. CDR3 length: 13 residues. Per the germline V gene, CDR1 is LNHDA and CDR2 is SQIVND (reference sequence). These data are taken from a study of shared clonotypes between healthy human individuals. TCRdb's copy holds only in-frame clones and misses some; the assay was immunoSEQ multiplex PCR. The data contain approximately 1,500,000 clones, around 98% of them singletons. The TCR sequence derives from a man aged 30 to 39 in good health. Material for sequencing was naive CD4+ T cells sorted from blood. Subset meaning: CD45RA+ positively selected. The V and J genes are TRBV19 and TRBJ1-2; D perhaps matches TRBD1 (6 bases). This CDR3 is CASSPGVGYGYTF. For the CDR3, the DNA is TGTGCCAGTAGCCCAGGGGTTGGCTATGGCTACACCTTC.